The 23 T cell receptor beta chains reported below all come from one sample, sequenced in a study of CD4 T cells in relation to SARS-CoV-2 and coronaviruses. Before the COVID-19 pandemic, during about 2010-2018, CD4+ T cells were taken from unexposed donors. CD4+ T cells were isolated from the cells after around eleven days of culture. No antigens are known for them. Some clones are missing from TCRdb's copy, which holds only in-frame ones; the method was immunoSEQ multiplex PCR. The repertoire holds about 20,000 clones, with around 72% as singletons. The sequencing input was CD4+ T cells from PBMCs, cultured in vitro. Every receptor here comes from a human donor in good health.

This clone was detected only once. The J gene is TRBJ1-4, the V gene TRBV6-5, with D possibly matching TRBD1 (6 bases). Between the trimmed V and J ends, which lost 7 bases and 8 bases, there was a span of 17 bases. CDR1 is MNHEY and CDR2 is SVGAGI in the germline V gene. The CDR3 extends over 14 amino acids. CDR3 protein: CASNKRGAGEKLFF. DNA for the CDR3: TGTGCCAGCAATAAGCGGGGGGCAGGAGAAAAACTGTTTTTT.

The rearrangement links TRBV11-1 to TRBJ2-2; D remains ambiguous. The CDR3 has 13 residues. Germline-derived CDR1 and CDR2 are SGHAT and FQDESV (reference sequence). With 2 bases removed from V and 5 bases from J, the gap between germline ends came to 6 bases. CDR3 protein: CASSLSETGELFF. The CDR3 region has the DNA TGTGCCAGCAGCTTATCAGAGACCGGGGAGCTGTTTTTT.

This clone appeared a single time. This chain connects TRBV19 to TRBJ1-4; D may be TRBD1 (6 bases). Trimming cost V 5 bases and J 3 bases, with 13 bases left between them. Germline assignment: CDR1 LNHDA and CDR2 SQIVND (reference sequence). The CDR3 extends over 15 amino acids. CDR3 DNA sequence: TGTGCCAGTAGTCCCAGGGAGGGGGCTAATGAAAAACTGTTTTTT. Encoded protein: CASSPREGANEKLFF.

This clone was found once. This sequence joins TRBV10-3 and TRBJ2-1; 8 bases fit TRBD2. Germline CDR1 ENHRY, CDR2 SYGVKD. The J segment lost 3 bases and the V segment lost 10 bases, leaving 8 bases of the junction unmatched. This CDR3 is built from 14 residues. The CDR3 coding sequence is TGTGCCACCCTTTTTAGCGGGGTCTACAATGAGCAGTTCTTC. Its translation is CATLFSGVYNEQFF.

The chain recombines TRBV6-5 with TRBJ1-2; D is unclear. Trimming cost V 8 bases and J 4 bases, with 14 bases left between them. Germline loops: CDR1 MNHEY, CDR2 SVGAGI. The CDR3 contains 13 residues. The CDR3: CASGIGGGYGYTF. CDR3 coding DNA: TGTGCCAGCGGGATAGGTGGAGGCTATGGCTACACCTTC.

This chain uses TRBV5-1 with TRBJ2-7; a weak D match, TRBD2 (6 bases). Germline lookup yields CDR1 SGHRS and CDR2 YFSETQ. The CDR3 is made up of 16 amino acids. The germline V and J ends were trimmed by 4 bases and 6 bases, with 23 bases remaining between them. The CDR3 DNA reads as TGCGCCAGCAGCCCGGGACTTCGACCAGGGTCCGGCGAGCAGTACTTC. Its translation is CASSPGLRPGSGEQYF. The full variable domain, with the rest looked up from reference TRBV5-1 and TRBJ2-7, is KAGVTQTPRYLIKTRGQQVTLSCSPISGHRSVSWYQQTPGQGLQFLFEYFSETQRNKGNFPGRFSGRQFSNSRSEMNVSTLELGDSALYLCASSPGLRPGSGEQYFGPGTRLTVT.

This clone was counted a single time. For the CDR3, the DNA is TGCGCCAGCAGCTCTGGCCTCGGGGGGACCGGAGAGAACACTGAAGCTTTCTTT. Protein: CASSSGLGGTGENTEAFF. The V call is TRBV5-1, the J call TRBJ1-1, with a tentative D call TRBD1 (5 bases). The CDR3 runs 18 residues. CDR1 is SGHRS, CDR2 YFSETQ, per germline. The V gene lost 3 bases and the J gene lost 1 base, with 22 bases spanning the gap.

This clone was seen just once. The chain links TRBV12-5 to TRBJ2-7; D not certain. This CDR3 region has 14 residues. Trimming took off 8 bases at V and 0 bases at J, with 14 bases between the two ends. The V gene's germline CDR1 is LGHNT and CDR2 FRNRAP. As DNA, the CDR3 is TGTGCTAGTCAGGCACGGAAGAGCTCCTACGAGCAGTACTTC. This encodes CASQARKSSYEQYF.

The rearrangement links TRBV12-5 to TRBJ2-6, with 9 bases that match TRBD1. The V gene end was trimmed by 0 bases and the J gene end by 0 bases; junction bases not matched to a gene: 18. CDR1 is LGHNT, CDR2 FRNRAP, per germline. There are 23 residues in the CDR3. CDR3 sequence reads: CASGLVRGDLFQDRGSGANVLTF. As DNA, the CDR3 is TGTGCTAGTGGTTTGGTACGGGGGGATTTGTTTCAGGACAGGGGCTCTGGGGCCAACGTCCTGACTTTC.

V usage is TRBV10-1 and J usage is TRBJ2-1; D gene unclear. V was pared by 0 bases and J by 9 bases, with 9 bases between. CDR1 and CDR2 (germline): WNHNN, SYGVQD (reference sequence). The CDR3 is made up of 13 amino acids. CDR3 loop: CASSESQFGEQFF. The CDR3 DNA reads TGCGCCAGCAGTGAGTCCCAGTTCGGTGAGCAGTTCTTC.

The chain recombines TRBV6-6 with TRBJ2-1; 11 bases agree with TRBD2. Germline values: CDR1 MNHNY, CDR2 SVGAGI (reference sequence). The CDR3 contains 20 residues. V lost 6 bases and J lost 4; bases outside the gene matches: 20. The CDR3 is CASSLSGVAGGPYLYNEQFF. The CDR3 DNA sequence: TGTGCCAGCAGCCTCTCGGGGGTAGCGGGAGGGCCTTACCTATACAATGAGCAGTTCTTC.

CDR3 residues: CASADYNEQFF. Written as DNA, the CDR3 is TGTGCCAGCGCCGATTACAATGAGCAGTTCTTC. The V gene is TRBV6-6, the J gene TRBJ2-1; D gene unclear. The CDR3 covers 11 residues. Germline CDR1 is MNHNY and CDR2 is SVGAGI (reference sequence). V lost 8 bases to trimming and J lost 4 bases, with 6 bases between them.

The chain has TRBV5-1 and TRBJ2-5, with TRBD2 identical over 15 bases. There are 20 residues in the CDR3. With 2 bases clipped from V and 9 bases from J, the junction kept 20 bases outside the gene matches. Per the germline V gene, CDR1 is SGHRS and CDR2 is YFSETQ. The CDR3 region is CASSFFDGLAGGPGNGAQYF. CDR3 DNA: TGCGCCAGCAGCTTTTTCGACGGACTAGCGGGAGGGCCTGGGAATGGGGCCCAGTACTTC. The full variable domain, completed using reference TRBV5-1 and TRBJ2-5, is KAGVTQTPRYLIKTRGQQVTLSCSPISGHRSVSWYQQTPGQGLQFLFEYFSETQRNKGNFPGRFSGRQFSNSRSEMNVSTLELGDSALYLCASSFFDGLAGGPGNGAQYFGPGTRLLVL.

The chain couples TRBV5-6 to TRBJ2-6, with TRBD1 matching over 8 bases. The CDR3 has 16 amino acids. In germline, CDR1 is SGHDT, CDR2 YYEEEE. The V segment lost 4 bases and the J segment 2 bases; nucleotides outside the gene matches: 5. Written as DNA, the CDR3 is TGTGCCAGCAGCGTTAGACAGGGGACTGGGGCCAACGTCCTGACTTTC. It encodes CASSVRQGTGANVLTF. The full variable domain, its missing parts supplied by reference TRBV5-6 and TRBJ2-6, is DAGVTQSPTHLIKTRGQQVTLRCSPKSGHDTVSWYQQALGQGPQFIFQYYEEEERQRGNFPDRFSGHQFPNYSSELNVNALLLGDSALYLCASSVRQGTGANVLTFGAGSRLTVL.

The chain joins TRBV18 to TRBJ2-7; 7 bases match TRBD2. Germline CDR1 and CDR2: KGHSH and LQKENI. The CDR3 covers 14 residues. Germline trimming cut 6 bases from V and 3 bases from J; bases unmatched to any gene: 8. In DNA, the CDR3 is TGTGCCAGCTCCCCGAACCCTAGCGGCTACGAGCAGTACTTC. Encoded protein: CASSPNPSGYEQYF.

The chain recombines TRBV6-4 with TRBJ1-5; possible D gene TRBD1, 6 bases. Germline values: CDR1 MRHNA, CDR2 SNTAGT. The CDR3 spans 14 residues. V was trimmed by 8 bases and J by 1 base, leaving 12 bases between them. The CDR3: CASERTVSNQPQHF. CDR3 bases: TGTGCCAGCGAAAGGACAGTAAGCAATCAGCCCCAGCATTTT.

This rearrangement joins TRBV19 to TRBJ1-5; 9 bases agree with TRBD1. Germline V gives CDR1 LNHDA, CDR2 SQIVND (reference sequence). V was pared by 5 bases and J by 5 bases, with 1 base of the junction left unmatched. The CDR3 covers 13 residues. Here the CDR3 reads CASSRQGDQPQHF. In DNA form, the CDR3 reads TGTGCCAGTAGTCGACAGGGGGATCAGCCCCAGCATTTT.

The chain carries TRBV18 and TRBJ2-7; TRBD1 aligns across 9 bases. CDR3 length equals 13 residues. V shed 5 bases, J shed 4 bases, and the junction held 3 bases outside the gene matches. Germline V gene data show CDR1 as KGHSH and CDR2 as LQKENI. The CDR3: CASSEGQGYEQYF. The CDR3, as DNA: TGTGCCAGCTCAGAGGGACAGGGATACGAGCAGTACTTC.

This clone was recorded a few times. The genes are TRBV6-6 and TRBJ2-1, with D tentatively TRBD2 (5 bases). Germline V gene data show CDR1 as MNHNY and CDR2 as SVGAGI (reference sequence). The CDR3 loop spans 16 amino acids. Trimming took 5 bases from V and 4 from J, leaving 18 bases between them. CDR3 sequence (DNA): TGTGCCAGCAGTCCAGACCCCGCACGGGGATACAATGAGCAGTTCTTC. Protein product: CASSPDPARGYNEQFF.

V is TRBV19 and J is TRBJ2-5; D is undetermined. Germline assignment: CDR1 LNHDA and CDR2 SQIVND (reference sequence). V lost 3 bases to trimming and J lost 2 bases, with 10 bases between them. The length of the CDR3 is 14 residues. The CDR3 loop is CASSMGLRQETQYF. As DNA, the CDR3 is TGTGCCAGTAGTATGGGATTGCGGCAAGAGACCCAGTACTTC. The full variable domain, its missing parts supplied by reference TRBV19 and TRBJ2-5, is DGGITQSPKYLFRKEGQNVTLSCEQNLNHDAMYWYRQDPGQGLRLIYYSQIVNDFQKGDIAEGYSVSREKKESFPLTVTSAQKNPTAFYLCASSMGLRQETQYFGPGTRLLVL.

The chain joins TRBV24-1 to TRBJ2-6, with D possibly being TRBD1 (5 bases). CDR1 is KGHDR, CDR2 SFDVKD, per germline. The CDR3 contains 18 residues. Trimming removed 3 bases at V and 0 bases at J, with 14 bases between. The CDR3 sequence is CATSDTQGTSSGANVLTF. CDR3 nucleotide sequence: TGTGCCACCAGTGATACCCAGGGAACCAGCTCTGGGGCCAACGTCCTGACTTTC.

The chain couples TRBV19 to TRBJ2-1, with 7 nucleotides matching TRBD1. Germline V lookup: CDR1 LNHDA, CDR2 SQIVND (reference sequence). Unmatched junction bases numbered 11, after V lost 9 bases and J lost 9 bases. The CDR3 totals 13 residues. The CDR3 loop reads CARLDREHGEQFF. In DNA, the CDR3 is TGTGCCAGGTTAGACAGGGAGCATGGTGAGCAGTTCTTC.

This chain uses TRBV29-1 with TRBJ2-7; 7 bases agree with TRBD2. CDR1 is SQVTM, CDR2 ANQGSEA, per germline. V lost 3 bases, J lost 0 bases, and 5 bases stayed unmatched. There are 14 residues in the CDR3. The CDR3 DNA reads as TGCAGCGTTGAGCGGCTAGCGGACTCCTACGAGCAGTACTTC. Amino acid sequence: CSVERLADSYEQYF.